The 27 T cell receptor beta chains in this list originate from one sample, sequenced in a study of T-cell memory formation after mild COVID-19. TCRdb reprocessed the 5' RACE reads via MiXCR and lists one record per CDR3 protein. This table has fewer than 600,000 distinct CDR3 sequences, roughly 21% appearing once. The specimen sequenced was PBMCs or a T cell subset sorted from them (not recorded which). The receptors shown here come from an adult woman who had mild COVID-19 (a few samples of this study predate the infection). Cell type and time point are not known.

The chain links TRBV30 to TRBJ2-3; a weak D match, TRBD1 (6 bases). Germline CDR1 and CDR2: GTSNPN and SVGIG (reference sequence). This CDR3 has 15 amino acids. Between the trimmed V and J ends, which lost 1 base and 1 base, there was a span of 12 bases. CDR3 loop: CAWSALGGRTDTQYF. The CDR3 coding sequence is TGTGCCTGGAGTGCCCTTGGGGGCCGCACAGATACGCAGTATTTT.

This sequence joins TRBV12-3 or TRBV12-4 and TRBJ1-2; TRBD1 is a possible D gene (5 bases). The CDR3 extends over 13 amino acids. The V end was cut by 5 bases, the J end by 6 bases, with 13 bases between. CDR3 nucleotide sequence: TGTGCCAGCAGTGAGGGACGGCGTGATGGCTACACCTTC. This gives the protein CASSEGRRDGYTF.

The chain couples TRBV7-8 to TRBJ2-5, with no clear D. The CDR3 loop spans 16 amino acids. V dropped 0 bases and J dropped 5 bases, with 16 bases sitting between them. Germline V lookup: CDR1 SGHVS, CDR2 FQNEAQ. CDR3: CASSLALGAKRETQYF. CDR3 in DNA: TGTGCCAGCAGCTTAGCGCTAGGAGCGAAGAGGGAGACCCAGTACTTC. The variable domain in full, completed from reference TRBV7-8 and TRBJ2-5, reads GAGVSQSPRYKVAKRGQDVALRCDPISGHVSLFWYQQALGQGPEFLTYFQNEAQLDKSGLPSDRFFAERPEGSVSTLKIQRTQQEDSAVYLCASSLALGAKRETQYFGPGTRLLVL.

This clonotype was observed a few times. The DNA of the CDR3 is TGTGCCAGTAGTATAGAGCCCGTCTGGGACTACAATGAGCAGTTCTTC. The encoded protein is CASSIEPVWDYNEQFF. This sequence joins TRBV19 and TRBJ2-1; no clear D. The CDR3 runs 16 residues. V was trimmed by 0 bases and J by 3 bases, leaving 12 bases between them. Germline CDR1 LNHDA, CDR2 SQIVND (reference sequence).

The V call is TRBV20-1, the J call TRBJ2-7; D possibly corresponds to TRBD2 (5 bases). The CDR3 covers 14 residues. Germline V gene data show CDR1 as DFQATT and CDR2 as SNEGSKA (reference sequence). V dropped 0 bases and J dropped 4 bases, with 13 bases sitting between them. CDR3 in DNA: TGCAGTGCTAGAGATATGGGAAGCGGTTACGAGCAGTACTTC. It translates to CSARDMGSGYEQYF.

This clonotype was counted between two and nine times. The CDR3, as DNA: TGCAGTGCTCATACGCCTCCCGGACAGGGGAGAGCAGATACGCAGTATTTT. This translates into CSAHTPPGQGRADTQYF. The chain combines TRBV20-1 with TRBJ2-3; 9 nucleotides line up with TRBD1. The length of the CDR3 is 17 residues. V trimming: 5 bases; J trimming: 4 bases; junction bases outside the gene matches: 16. Germline lookup yields CDR1 DFQATT and CDR2 SNEGSKA (reference sequence).

This chain links TRBV5-6 with TRBJ2-1; 7 nucleotides match TRBD1. The CDR3 covers 16 residues. Germline CDR1 is SGHDT and CDR2 is YYEEEE. Unmatched junction bases numbered 9, after V lost 1 base and J lost 5 bases. CDR3 DNA sequence: TGTGCCAGCAGCTTGCTATCCTACAGGGGAAACAATGAGCAGTTCTTC. It is translated as CASSLLSYRGNNEQFF.

This clonotype was found a few times. This chain joins TRBV12-3 or TRBV12-4 and TRBJ2-1; D is possibly TRBD2 (6 bases). Trimming cost V 6 bases and J 9 bases, with 15 bases left between them. CDR3 length: 13 residues. CDR3 in DNA: TGTGCCAGCAGCGCGGGGCCGGGGGTTGAGCAGTTCTTC. Translating it yields CASSAGPGVEQFF.

This rearrangement joins TRBV6-2 or TRBV6-3 to TRBJ2-2, with 10 bases lining up with TRBD2. This CDR3 comprises 20 residues. V was clipped by 6 bases and J by 0 bases; unmatched bases: 16. Germline-derived CDR1 and CDR2 are MNHEY and SVGEGT. CDR3 sequence reads: CASRSEISLAGPANTGELFF. The CDR3 nucleotides read TGTGCCAGCAGATCTGAAATATCACTAGCGGGACCAGCGAACACCGGGGAGCTGTTTTTT.

This clonotype occurred a few times. The chain has TRBV12-3 or TRBV12-4 and TRBJ1-1, with D unclear. The CDR3 extends over 14 amino acids. Trimming pared 3 bases from V and 5 bases from J, leaving 13 bases between. As DNA, the CDR3 is TGTGCCAGCAGTTTCAAGGAGGTGGGGACTGAAGCTTTCTTT. This gives the protein CASSFKEVGTEAFF.

The chain joins TRBV30 to TRBJ2-2, with 9 bases lining up with TRBD1. The length of the CDR3 is 14 residues. Germline lookup yields CDR1 GTSNPN and CDR2 SVGIG (reference sequence). The V gene end was trimmed by 7 bases and the J gene end by 6 bases; junction bases not matched to a gene: 9. DNA of the CDR3: TGTGCCTTACCGGGACAGGGCTTGCCCGGGGAGCTGTTTTTT. Amino acids: CALPGQGLPGELFF.

This clonotype occurred a few times. The chain links TRBV7-9 to TRBJ1-4; TRBD1 agrees at 9 bases. In germline, CDR1 is SEHNR, CDR2 FQNEAQ (reference sequence). The CDR3 has 14 residues. V was clipped by 0 bases and J by 10 bases; unmatched bases: 3. The CDR3 spells CASSLAEDRGKLFF. DNA of the CDR3: TGTGCCAGCAGCTTAGCTGAGGACAGGGGAAAACTGTTTTTT.

The chain joins TRBV6-1 to TRBJ1-2; D unclear. V lost 7 bases and J lost 8, with 14 bases in between. CDR3 size: 12 residues. Germline CDR1 reads MNHNS; CDR2 reads SASEGT. The chain's CDR3 is CASILPLGGYTF. The CDR3 DNA reads TGTGCCAGCATTTTGCCCCTGGGGGGCTACACCTTC.

The genes are TRBV12-3 or TRBV12-4 and TRBJ1-2, with 7 bases that match TRBD1. CDR3 length equals 13 residues. Germline trimming cut 3 bases from V and 8 bases from J; bases unmatched to any gene: 6. The CDR3 spells CASSFSRGYGYTF. The CDR3 DNA reads as TGTGCCAGCAGTTTCTCCAGGGGGTACGGCTACACCTTC.

The CDR3 loop is CASSFRTGVSYGNTIYF. The CDR3 region has the DNA TGTGCCAGCAGCTTTCGGACAGGAGTTTCATATGGAAACACCATATATTTT. This rearrangement joins TRBV12-3 or TRBV12-4 to TRBJ1-3, with TRBD1 matching over 7 bases. The V gene end was trimmed by 6 bases and the J gene end by 3 bases; junction bases not matched to a gene: 14. The CDR3 totals 17 residues.

This clonotype was seen at least ten times. V gene TRBV12-3 or TRBV12-4 combines with J gene TRBJ2-3; no firm D call. The CDR3 extends over 15 amino acids. Trimming removed 6 bases at V and 6 bases at J, with 19 bases between. For the CDR3, the DNA is TGTGCCAGCAGGGCAACGGGCCCATCAGCCGATACGCAGTATTTT. Its translation: CASRATGPSADTQYF.

The V call is TRBV12-3 or TRBV12-4, the J call TRBJ2-1; D is possibly TRBD2 (7 bases). This CDR3 has 15 residues. Trimming stripped 10 bases from V and 10 bases from J, with 26 bases between. CDR3 protein: CANTPPGRERGEQFF. The CDR3 nucleotides are TGTGCCAACACCCCTCCCGGGCGGGAGAGGGGGGAGCAGTTCTTC.

This chain connects TRBV12-3 or TRBV12-4 to TRBJ2-1, with D perhaps TRBD1 or TRBD2 (5 bases each). Deletions cut 6 bases from V and 10 bases from J, with 19 bases between. The length of the CDR3 is 14 residues. CDR3 sequence: CASSRSGNGAEQFF. CDR3 DNA: TGTGCCAGCAGCCGTTCGGGTAACGGGGCAGAGCAGTTCTTC.

This clonotype was counted between two and nine times. The chain has TRBV7-8 and TRBJ2-3; D is perhaps TRBD2 (6 bases). The CDR3 spans 16 residues. CDR1 and CDR2 (germline): SGHVS, FQNEAQ. V shed 1 base and J shed 0 bases, with 11 bases lying between them. The CDR3 loop reads CASSLGASVSTDTQYF. CDR3 DNA sequence: TGTGCCAGCAGCTTAGGGGCTAGCGTTAGCACAGATACGCAGTATTTT.

This clonotype was seen more than once but under ten times. This chain uses TRBV7-3 with TRBJ2-1, with D perhaps matching TRBD2 (6 bases). Trimming left V 5 bases short and J 2 bases short, with 16 bases between. The CDR3 is 16 amino acids. Germline CDR1 is SGHTA and CDR2 is FQGTGA. The chain's CDR3 is CASSLNWGGTYNEQFF. CDR3 coding DNA: TGTGCCAGCAGCCTGAACTGGGGCGGGACCTACAATGAGCAGTTCTTC. The variable domain in full, completed from reference TRBV7-3 and TRBJ2-1, reads GAGVSQTPSNKVTEKGKYVELRCDPISGHTALYWYRQSLGQGPEFLIYFQGTGAADDSGLPNDRFFAVRPEGSVSTLKIQRTERGDSAVYLCASSLNWGGTYNEQFFGPGTRLTVL.

This chain joins TRBV5-1 and TRBJ1-5, with D perhaps matching TRBD1 (6 bases). Germline CDR1 reads SGHRS; CDR2 reads YFSETQ. The CDR3 is 15 residues long. Trimming left V 0 bases short and J 4 bases short, with 11 bases between. CDR3 residues: CASSLVAGANQPQHF. CDR3 DNA: TGCGCCAGCAGCTTGGTTGCGGGGGCGAATCAGCCCCAGCATTTT. The full variable domain, rest sourced from reference TRBV5-1 and TRBJ1-5, is KAGVTQTPRYLIKTRGQQVTLSCSPISGHRSVSWYQQTPGQGLQFLFEYFSETQRNKGNFPGRFSGRQFSNSRSEMNVSTLELGDSALYLCASSLVAGANQPQHFGDGTRLSIL.

The chain employs TRBV9 and TRBJ2-3; D is tentatively TRBD1 or TRBD2 (5 bases each). Per the germline V gene, CDR1 is SGDLS and CDR2 is YYNGEE. Deletions cut 4 bases from V and 1 base from J, with 13 bases between. The CDR3 covers 15 residues. Here the CDR3 DNA reads TGTGCCAGCAGCCCCCTGGGACCCCGCACAGATACGCAGTATTTT. As protein: CASSPLGPRTDTQYF.

This clonotype has just a few counts. The chain joins TRBV4-1 to TRBJ1-6; possibly TRBD1 for D (6 bases). This CDR3 contains 17 residues. Germline V gives CDR1 MGHRA, CDR2 YSYEKL. With 0 bases removed from V and 9 bases from J, the gap between germline ends came to 18 bases. As DNA, the CDR3 is TGCGCCAGCAGCCAAGATGGCAGGGGAAGCCCCGGTTCACCCCTCCACTTT. Translating gives CASSQDGRGSPGSPLHF.

Ten or more counts support this clonotype. The CDR3 DNA is TGTGCCAGCAGAGCCGGGAGCAACCAAGAGACCCAGTACTTC. This encodes CASRAGSNQETQYF. The V call is TRBV7-9, the J call TRBJ2-5, with a tentative D call TRBD2 (6 bases). Trimming pared 6 bases from V and 0 bases from J, leaving 11 bases between. CDR3 length: 14 residues. Looked up from germline, CDR1 is SEHNR and CDR2 is FQNEAQ (reference sequence).

This rearrangement joins TRBV19 to TRBJ2-7; D is perhaps TRBD1 (6 bases). Germline V gene sequence: CDR1 LNHDA, CDR2 SQIVND (reference sequence). This CDR3 is 15 amino acids long. V gave up 6 bases and J gave up 7 bases, with 22 bases separating them. DNA for the CDR3: TGTGCCAGTAGCTACCTTTACAGGGAGTCACGGGAGCAGTACTTC. Translation: CASSYLYRESREQYF.

This clonotype appeared many times. No DNA is shown, since the ends of the CDR3 on it are uncertain; the CDR3 is the one TCRdb lists. This sequence joins TRBV21-1 and TRBJ2-7; TRBD2 reflects the table's D call only, with no check against the DNA. TRBV21-1 is tagged as a pseudogene. The CDR3 length is 16 residues, termini included. CDR3 region: CASTQRVGSGSYEQYF.

The rearrangement uses TRBV6-1 and TRBJ1-3; 9 bases fit TRBD1. The CDR3 extends over 16 amino acids. In germline, CDR1 is MNHNS, CDR2 SASEGT. The V segment lost 8 bases and the J segment 1 base; nucleotides outside the gene matches: 9. The CDR3 region has the DNA TGTGCCAGCGGCGACGGGACAGGGATGTCTGGAAACACCATATATTTT. Translated, it gives CASGDGTGMSGNTIYF.